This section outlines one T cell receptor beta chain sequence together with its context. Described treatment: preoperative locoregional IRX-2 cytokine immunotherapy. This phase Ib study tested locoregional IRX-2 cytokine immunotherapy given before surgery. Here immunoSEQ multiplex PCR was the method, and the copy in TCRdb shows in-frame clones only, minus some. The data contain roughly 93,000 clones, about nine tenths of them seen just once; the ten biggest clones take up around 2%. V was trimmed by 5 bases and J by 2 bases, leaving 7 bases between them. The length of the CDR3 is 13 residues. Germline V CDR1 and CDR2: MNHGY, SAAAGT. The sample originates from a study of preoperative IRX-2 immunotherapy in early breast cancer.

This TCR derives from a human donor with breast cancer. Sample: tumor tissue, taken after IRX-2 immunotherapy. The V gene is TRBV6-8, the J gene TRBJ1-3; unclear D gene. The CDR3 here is CASSQQPGNTIYF. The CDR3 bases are TGTGCCAGCAGTCAACAGCCTGGAAACACCATATATTTT.